These 14 T cell receptor beta chains were sequenced from one sample in a study of T cell responses to AZD1222 COVID-19 vaccine. Repertoires were generated with immunoSEQ multiplex PCR, while TCRdb's copy carries only in-frame clones and drops some. In the table there are some 84,000 clones, 80% to 90% of which are singletons. The sample here was peripheral blood, taken on day 0 of AZD1222 vaccination. All receptors derive from an adult in good health.

The CDR3 bases are TGTGCCAGTAACGACAGGGGGCTTGATCAGCCCCAGCATTTT. Amino acids: CASNDRGLDQPQHF. The chain has TRBV19 and TRBJ1-5; 10 nucleotides line up with TRBD1. V gave up 7 bases and J gave up 5 bases; unmatched junction bases: 5. This CDR3 has 14 amino acids. The V gene's germline CDR1 is LNHDA and CDR2 SQIVND (reference sequence).

The J gene is TRBJ2-1, the V gene TRBV5-1, with TRBD2 as a possible D gene (5 bases). The CDR3 consists of 15 residues. Germline assignment: CDR1 SGHRS and CDR2 YFSETQ. The V end lost 1 base, the J end lost 5 bases, and 13 bases lay between the germline ends. The CDR3: CASSLTGTDNNEQFF. CDR3 DNA sequence: TGCGCCAGCAGCTTGACGGGAACAGACAACAATGAGCAGTTCTTC.

CDR3 in DNA: TGTGCCAGCAGCCCTGGCAGCGGGAGTCTCTCCTACGAGCAGTACTTC. This codes for CASSPGSGSLSYEQYF. J is TRBJ2-7 and V is TRBV7-9; TRBD2 matches 8 bases. The CDR3 is 16 residues long. CDR1 SEHNR and CDR2 FQNEAQ come from the germline V gene (reference sequence). The V gene end was trimmed by 5 bases and the J gene end by 0 bases; junction bases not matched to a gene: 9.

This sequence joins TRBV6-1 and TRBJ2-1; possibly TRBD1 or TRBD2 for D (6 bases each). Trimming cost V 0 bases and J 9 bases, with 12 bases left between them. This CDR3 is built from 14 residues. Germline loops: CDR1 MNHNS, CDR2 SASEGT. CDR3 in amino acids: CASSEAVRGGEQFF. The CDR3 DNA follows: TGTGCCAGCAGTGAAGCAGTCAGGGGAGGTGAGCAGTTCTTC.

The rearrangement joins TRBV4-3 to TRBJ2-1; no reliable D call. The germline CDR1 and CDR2 sequences are LGHNA and YSLEER. V lost 3 bases and J 1 base, leaving 7 bases between the germline ends. The CDR3 spans 14 residues. CDR3 bases: TGCGCCAGCAGCCAGCCCGGGTCCTACAATGAGCAGTTCTTC. Translating gives CASSQPGSYNEQFF.

The J gene is TRBJ1-2, the V gene TRBV5-1; 8 bases are shared with TRBD1. The CDR3 is made up of 13 amino acids. CDR1 and CDR2 from the germline V gene are SGHRS and YFSETQ. V lost 5 bases to trimming and J lost 6 bases; unmatched junction nucleotides: 6. Here the CDR3 reads CASRQDRVNGYTF. In DNA, the CDR3 is TGCGCCAGCAGACAGGACAGGGTAAATGGCTACACCTTC.

CDR3 region: CATSQVFASYNEQFF. The CDR3 bases are TGTGCCACCTCACAGGTCTTCGCCTCCTACAATGAGCAGTTCTTC. The rearrangement uses TRBV24-1 and TRBJ2-1, with D tentatively TRBD1 (5 bases). The CDR3 covers 15 residues. Germline CDR1 reads KGHDR; CDR2 reads SFDVKD. V lost 9 bases, J lost 0 bases, and 14 bases lay in between.

The chain couples TRBV11-3 to TRBJ2-1; unclear D gene. Germline CDR1 reads SGHNT; CDR2 reads YENEEA. V gave up 0 bases and J gave up 0 bases, with 6 bases separating them. The CDR3 is 15 residues long. The CDR3 DNA follows: TGTGCCAGCAGCTTAGAGGTTGGCTCCTACAATGAGCAGTTCTTC. Translating gives CASSLEVGSYNEQFF.

The chain combines TRBV5-1 with TRBJ2-3, with a tentative D call TRBD2 (5 bases). This CDR3 comprises 15 residues. Trimming took 4 bases from V and 0 from J, leaving 12 bases between them. Per germline, CDR1 SGHRS and CDR2 YFSETQ. Here the CDR3 reads CASSRTGTSTDTQYF. In DNA form, the CDR3 reads TGCGCCAGCAGCCGGACTGGTACTAGCACAGATACGCAGTATTTT.

This CDR3 reads CASSSQTGTLFF. CDR3 coding DNA: TGTGCCAGCAGCTCCCAAACAGGGACACTGTTTTTT. The chain employs TRBV11-2 and TRBJ1-4, with a tentative D call TRBD1 (6 bases). Germline V gene lookup returns CDR1 SGHAT and CDR2 FQNNGV. The V and J ends lost 4 bases and 13 bases respectively, with 13 bases between them. The CDR3 extends over 12 amino acids.

J is TRBJ2-5 and V is TRBV5-1, with 10 nucleotides matching TRBD2. V lost 4 bases and J lost 5; bases outside the gene matches: 11. The CDR3 is 16 amino acids. Germline V gene sequence: CDR1 SGHRS, CDR2 YFSETQ. In nucleotides, the CDR3 is TGCGCCAGCAGCCACGGGACTAGCGTCCTCCAGGAGACCCAGTACTTC. Amino acids: CASSHGTSVLQETQYF.

The CDR3 here is CASSSQGRSGNTIYF. The CDR3, as DNA: TGTGCCAGCAGTTCTCAGGGACGCTCTGGAAACACCATATATTTT. The chain recombines TRBV28 with TRBJ1-3, with D tentatively TRBD1 (5 bases). V was trimmed by 4 bases and J by 0 bases, leaving 10 bases between them. CDR1 and CDR2 (germline): MDHEN, SYDVKM. This CDR3 spans 15 amino acids.

The rearrangement uses TRBV2 and TRBJ2-5; D is possibly TRBD1 or TRBD2 (5 bases each). The CDR3 has 14 amino acids. Germline-derived CDR1 and CDR2 are SNHLY and FYNNEI. Deletions cut 8 bases from V and 1 base from J, with 14 bases between. The CDR3 spells CASGLGTSQETQYF. The CDR3 DNA sequence: TGTGCCAGCGGGTTGGGGACGTCCCAAGAGACCCAGTACTTC. The complete variable domain, with remaining parts taken from reference TRBV2 and TRBJ2-5, reads EPEVTQTPSHQVTQMGQEVILRCVPISNHLYFYWYRQILGQKVEFLVSFYNNEISEKSEIFDDQFSVERPDGSNFTLKIRSTKLEDSAMYFCASGLGTSQETQYFGPGTRLLVL.

V gene TRBV18 combines with J gene TRBJ1-6; D ambiguous. The ends were cut back, 0 bases at V and 2 bases at J, with 5 bases in the middle. CDR3 length: 15 amino acids. Germline V gives CDR1 KGHSH, CDR2 LQKENI. The CDR3 loop reads CASSPPGTYNSPLHF. The CDR3 coding sequence is TGTGCCAGCTCACCACCCGGGACCTATAATTCACCCCTCCACTTT.